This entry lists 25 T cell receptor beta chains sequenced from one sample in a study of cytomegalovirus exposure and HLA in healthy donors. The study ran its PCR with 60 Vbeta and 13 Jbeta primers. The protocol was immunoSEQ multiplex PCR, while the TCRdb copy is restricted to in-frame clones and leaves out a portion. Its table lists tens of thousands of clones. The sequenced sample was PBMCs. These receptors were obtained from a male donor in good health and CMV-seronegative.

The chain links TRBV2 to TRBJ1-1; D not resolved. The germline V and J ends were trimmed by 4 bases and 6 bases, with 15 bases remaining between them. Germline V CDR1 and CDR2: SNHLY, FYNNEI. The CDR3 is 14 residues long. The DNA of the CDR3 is TGTGCCAGCAGTGTGGAGCAGAGGGTCGCTGAAGCTTTCTTT. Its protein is CASSVEQRVAEAFF.

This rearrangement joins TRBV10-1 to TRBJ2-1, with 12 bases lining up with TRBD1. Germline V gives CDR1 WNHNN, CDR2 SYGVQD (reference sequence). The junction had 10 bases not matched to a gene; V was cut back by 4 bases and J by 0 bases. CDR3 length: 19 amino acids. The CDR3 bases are TGCGCCAGCAGTGGTTCCGGGACAGGGGGCCTAAGCTCCTACAATGAGCAGTTCTTC. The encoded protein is CASSGSGTGGLSSYNEQFF.

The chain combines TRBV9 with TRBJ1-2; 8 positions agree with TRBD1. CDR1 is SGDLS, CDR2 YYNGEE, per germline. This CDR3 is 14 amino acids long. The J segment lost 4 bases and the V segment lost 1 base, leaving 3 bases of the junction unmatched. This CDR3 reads CASSVNTGGYGYTF. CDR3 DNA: TGTGCCAGCAGCGTAAACACAGGGGGCTATGGCTACACCTTC.

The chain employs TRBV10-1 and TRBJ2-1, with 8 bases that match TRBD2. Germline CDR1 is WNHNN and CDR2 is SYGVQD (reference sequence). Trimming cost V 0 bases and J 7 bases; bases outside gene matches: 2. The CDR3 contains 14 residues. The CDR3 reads CASSESSGANEQFF. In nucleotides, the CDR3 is TGCGCCAGCAGTGAGTCTAGCGGGGCTAATGAGCAGTTCTTC.

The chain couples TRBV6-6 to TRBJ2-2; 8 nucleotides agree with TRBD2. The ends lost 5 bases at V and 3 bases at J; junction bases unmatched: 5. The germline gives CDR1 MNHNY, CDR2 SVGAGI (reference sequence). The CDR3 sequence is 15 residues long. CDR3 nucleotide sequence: TGTGCCAGCAGTCGACTAGCGCAGTACACCGGGGAGCTGTTTTTT. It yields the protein CASSRLAQYTGELFF.

The CDR3 DNA reads TGTGCCAGCTCACCGGGACTAGCGGGAGAGGGTGAGCAGTTCTTC. Protein product: CASSPGLAGEGEQFF. The chain recombines TRBV18 with TRBJ2-1; 14 positions agree with TRBD2. This CDR3 is 15 amino acids long. V was clipped by 3 bases and J by 9 bases; unmatched bases: 4. Germline V lookup: CDR1 KGHSH, CDR2 LQKENI.

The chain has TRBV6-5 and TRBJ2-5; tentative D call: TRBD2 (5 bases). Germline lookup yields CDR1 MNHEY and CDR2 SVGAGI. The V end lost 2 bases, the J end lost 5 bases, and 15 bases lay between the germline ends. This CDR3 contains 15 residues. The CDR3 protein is CASSYDIGVGETQYF. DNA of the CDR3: TGTGCCAGCAGTTACGATATCGGGGTTGGGGAGACCCAGTACTTC.

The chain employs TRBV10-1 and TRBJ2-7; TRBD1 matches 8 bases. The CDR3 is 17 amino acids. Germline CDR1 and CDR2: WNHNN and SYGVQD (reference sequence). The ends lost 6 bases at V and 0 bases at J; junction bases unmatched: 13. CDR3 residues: CASRGPGQGSSSYEQYF. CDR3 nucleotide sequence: TGCGCCAGCAGAGGACCCGGACAGGGCTCGAGCTCCTACGAGCAGTACTTC.

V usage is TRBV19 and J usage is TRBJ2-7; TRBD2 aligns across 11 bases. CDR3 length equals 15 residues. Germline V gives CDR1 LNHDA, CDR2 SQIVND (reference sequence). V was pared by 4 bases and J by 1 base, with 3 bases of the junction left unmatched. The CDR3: CASSKGLAASYEQYF. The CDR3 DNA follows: TGTGCCAGTAGTAAGGGACTAGCGGCTTCCTACGAGCAGTACTTC. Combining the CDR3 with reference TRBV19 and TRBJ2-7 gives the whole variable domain DGGITQSPKYLFRKEGQNVTLSCEQNLNHDAMYWYRQDPGQGLRLIYYSQIVNDFQKGDIAEGYSVSREKKESFPLTVTSAQKNPTAFYLCASSKGLAASYEQYFGPGTRLTVT.

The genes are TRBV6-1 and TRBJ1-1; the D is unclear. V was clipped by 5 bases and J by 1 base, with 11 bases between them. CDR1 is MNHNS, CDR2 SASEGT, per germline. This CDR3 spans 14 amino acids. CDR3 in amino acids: CASSPKQRNTEAFF. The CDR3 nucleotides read TGTGCCAGCAGTCCGAAGCAACGGAACACTGAAGCTTTCTTT.

In DNA, the CDR3 is TGTGCCAGCAGCTCGGACAGCCTGGGGCCCCAGCATTTT. Translating it yields CASSSDSLGPQHF. V and J are TRBV7-2 and TRBJ1-5; the D gene is possibly TRBD1 (6 bases). The CDR3 has 13 amino acids. The V gene's germline CDR1 is SGHTA and CDR2 FQGNSA. Trimming cost V 4 bases and J 9 bases, with 13 bases left between them. Full variable domain (remainder filled in from reference TRBV7-2 and TRBJ1-5): GAGVSQSPSNKVTEKGKDVELRCDPISGHTALYWYRQSLGQGLEFLIYFQGNSAPDKSGLPSDRFSAERTGGSVSTLTIQRTQQEDSAVYLCASSSDSLGPQHFGDGTRLSIL.

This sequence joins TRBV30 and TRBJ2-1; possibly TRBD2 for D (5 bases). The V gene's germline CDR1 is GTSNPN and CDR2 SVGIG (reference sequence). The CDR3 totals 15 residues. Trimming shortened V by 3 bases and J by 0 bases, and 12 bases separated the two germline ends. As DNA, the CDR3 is TGTGCCTGGAGAAAGCGGCAGAGCTCCTACAATGAGCAGTTCTTC. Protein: CAWRKRQSSYNEQFF.

The CDR3 reads CAWSVTSFYEQYF. As DNA, the CDR3 is TGTGCCTGGAGTGTCACTAGCTTCTACGAGCAGTACTTC. This chain links TRBV30 with TRBJ2-7; D may be TRBD2 (6 bases). The V gene's germline CDR1 is GTSNPN and CDR2 SVGIG (reference sequence). With 0 bases removed from V and 3 bases from J, the gap between germline ends came to 9 bases. This CDR3 region has 13 residues.

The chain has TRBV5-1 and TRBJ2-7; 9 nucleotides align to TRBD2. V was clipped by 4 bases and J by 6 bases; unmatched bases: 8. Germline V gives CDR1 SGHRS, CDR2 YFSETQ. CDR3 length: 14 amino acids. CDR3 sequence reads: CASSGVAGESEQYF. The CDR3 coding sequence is TGCGCCAGCAGCGGAGTAGCGGGAGAATCCGAGCAGTACTTC.

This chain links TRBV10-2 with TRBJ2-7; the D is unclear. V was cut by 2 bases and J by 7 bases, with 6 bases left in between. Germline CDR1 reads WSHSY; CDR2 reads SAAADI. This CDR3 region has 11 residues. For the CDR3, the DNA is TGCGCCAGCAGTGAGAGCCGAGAGCAGTACTTC. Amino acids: CASSESREQYF.

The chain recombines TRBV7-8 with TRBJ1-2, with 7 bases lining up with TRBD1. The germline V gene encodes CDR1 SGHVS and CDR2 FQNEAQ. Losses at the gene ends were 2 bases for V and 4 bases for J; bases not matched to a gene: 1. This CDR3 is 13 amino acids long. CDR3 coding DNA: TGTGCCAGCAGCTTACAGGGGGGCTATGGCTACACCTTC. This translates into CASSLQGGYGYTF.

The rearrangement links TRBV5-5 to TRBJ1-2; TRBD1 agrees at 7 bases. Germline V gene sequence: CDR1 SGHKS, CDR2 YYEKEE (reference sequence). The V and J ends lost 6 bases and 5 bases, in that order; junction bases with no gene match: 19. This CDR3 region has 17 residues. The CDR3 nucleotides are TGTGCCAGCAAGAGACAGGGTGGAGGGTCGGTGGGGTATGGCTACACCTTC. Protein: CASKRQGGGSVGYGYTF. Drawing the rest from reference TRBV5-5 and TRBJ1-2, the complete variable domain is DAGVTQSPTHLIKTRGQQVTLRCSPISGHKSVSWYQQVLGQGPQFIFQYYEKEERGRGNFPDRFSARQFPNYSSELNVNALLLGDSALYLCASKRQGGGSVGYGYTFGSGTRLTVV.

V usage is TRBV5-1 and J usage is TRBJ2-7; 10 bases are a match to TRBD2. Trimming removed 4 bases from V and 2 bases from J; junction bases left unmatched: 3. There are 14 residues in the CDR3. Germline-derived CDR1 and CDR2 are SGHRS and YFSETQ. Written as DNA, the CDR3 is TGCGCCAGCAGCAGCGGGACTAGCGCCTACGAGCAGTACTTC. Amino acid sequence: CASSSGTSAYEQYF.

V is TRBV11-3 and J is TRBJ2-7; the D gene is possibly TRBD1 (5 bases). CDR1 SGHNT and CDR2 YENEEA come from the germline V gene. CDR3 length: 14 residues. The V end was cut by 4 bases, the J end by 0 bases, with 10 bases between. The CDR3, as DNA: TGTGCCAGCAGCTCTAACAGGAGCTCCTACGAGCAGTACTTC. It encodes CASSSNRSSYEQYF. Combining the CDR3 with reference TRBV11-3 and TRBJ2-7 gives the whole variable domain EAGVVQSPRYKIIEKKQPVAFWCNPISGHNTLYWYLQNLGQGPELLIRYENEEAVDDSQLPKDRFSAERLKGVDSTLKIQPAELGDSAVYLCASSSNRSSYEQYFGPGTRLTVT.

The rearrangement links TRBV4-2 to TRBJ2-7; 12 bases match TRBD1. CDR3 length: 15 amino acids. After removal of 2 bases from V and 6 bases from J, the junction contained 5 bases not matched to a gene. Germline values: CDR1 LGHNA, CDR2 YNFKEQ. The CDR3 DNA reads TGTGCCAGCAGCCAAACCGGGACAGGGGGCAGCGAGCAGTACTTC. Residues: CASSQTGTGGSEQYF.

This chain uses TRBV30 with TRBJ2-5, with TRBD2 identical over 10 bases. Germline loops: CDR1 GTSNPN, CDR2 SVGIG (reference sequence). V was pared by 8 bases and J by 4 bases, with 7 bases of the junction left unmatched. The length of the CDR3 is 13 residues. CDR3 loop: CARAGGEGETQYF. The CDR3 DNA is TGTGCCCGAGCGGGGGGGGAAGGAGAGACCCAGTACTTC.

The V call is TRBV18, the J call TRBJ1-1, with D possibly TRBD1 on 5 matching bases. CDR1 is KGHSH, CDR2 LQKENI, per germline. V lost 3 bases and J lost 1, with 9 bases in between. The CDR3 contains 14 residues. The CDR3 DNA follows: TGTGCCAGCTCACCGGACACGGGGAACACTGAAGCTTTCTTT. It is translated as CASSPDTGNTEAFF.

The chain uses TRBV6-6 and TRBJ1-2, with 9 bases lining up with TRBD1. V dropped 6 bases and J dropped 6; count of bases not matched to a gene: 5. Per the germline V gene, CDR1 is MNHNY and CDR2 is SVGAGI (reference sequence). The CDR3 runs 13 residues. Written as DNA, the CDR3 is TGTGCCAGCAGGCGCACAGGGGGCAATGGCTACACCTTC. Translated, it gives CASRRTGGNGYTF.

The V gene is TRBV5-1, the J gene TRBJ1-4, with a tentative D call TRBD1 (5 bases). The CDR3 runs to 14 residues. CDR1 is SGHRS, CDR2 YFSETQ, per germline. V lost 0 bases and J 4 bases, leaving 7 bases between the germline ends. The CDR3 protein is CASSLGQINEKLFF. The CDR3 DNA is TGCGCCAGCAGCTTGGGACAGATTAATGAAAAACTGTTTTTT.

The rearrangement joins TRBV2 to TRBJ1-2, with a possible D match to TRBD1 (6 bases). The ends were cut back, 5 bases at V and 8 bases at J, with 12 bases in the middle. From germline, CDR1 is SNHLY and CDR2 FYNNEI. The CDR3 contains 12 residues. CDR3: CASSQTGSGYTF. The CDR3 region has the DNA TGTGCCAGCAGTCAAACAGGGAGCGGCTACACCTTC.